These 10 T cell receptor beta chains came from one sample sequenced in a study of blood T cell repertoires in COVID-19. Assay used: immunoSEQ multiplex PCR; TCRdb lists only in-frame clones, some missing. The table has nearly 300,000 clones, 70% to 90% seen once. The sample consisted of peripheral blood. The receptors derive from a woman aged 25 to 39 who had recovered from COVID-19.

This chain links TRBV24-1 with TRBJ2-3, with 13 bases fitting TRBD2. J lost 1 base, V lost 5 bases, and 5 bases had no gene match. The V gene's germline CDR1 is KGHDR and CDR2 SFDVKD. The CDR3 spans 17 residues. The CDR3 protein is CATSGTSGGAGTDTQYF. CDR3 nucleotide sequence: TGTGCCACCAGTGGAACTAGCGGGGGGGCTGGCACAGATACGCAGTATTTT.

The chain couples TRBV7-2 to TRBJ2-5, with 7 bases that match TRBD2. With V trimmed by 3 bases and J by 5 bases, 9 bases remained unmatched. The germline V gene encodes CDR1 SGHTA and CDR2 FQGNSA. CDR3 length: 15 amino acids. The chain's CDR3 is CASSFNGLAEETQYF. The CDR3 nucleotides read TGTGCCAGCAGCTTCAACGGGCTAGCGGAGGAGACCCAGTACTTC. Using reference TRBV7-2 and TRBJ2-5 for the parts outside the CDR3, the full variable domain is GAGVSQSPSNKVTEKGKDVELRCDPISGHTALYWYRQSLGQGLEFLIYFQGNSAPDKSGLPSDRFSAERTGGSVSTLTIQRTQQEDSAVYLCASSFNGLAEETQYFGPGTRLLVL.

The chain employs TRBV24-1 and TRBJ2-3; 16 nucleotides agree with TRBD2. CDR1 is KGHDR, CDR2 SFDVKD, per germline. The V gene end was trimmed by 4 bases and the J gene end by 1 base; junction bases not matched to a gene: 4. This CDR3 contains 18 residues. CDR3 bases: TGTGCCACCAGTGAGGGACTAGCGGGGGGGCGGGGCACAGATACGCAGTATTTT. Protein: CATSEGLAGGRGTDTQYF.

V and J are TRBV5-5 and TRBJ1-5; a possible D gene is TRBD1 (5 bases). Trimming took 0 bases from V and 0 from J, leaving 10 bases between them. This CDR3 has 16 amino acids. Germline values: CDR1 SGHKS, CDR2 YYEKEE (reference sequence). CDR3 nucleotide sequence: TGTGCCAGCAGCTTGGGGGGCGTGTATAGCAATCAGCCCCAGCATTTT. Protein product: CASSLGGVYSNQPQHF.

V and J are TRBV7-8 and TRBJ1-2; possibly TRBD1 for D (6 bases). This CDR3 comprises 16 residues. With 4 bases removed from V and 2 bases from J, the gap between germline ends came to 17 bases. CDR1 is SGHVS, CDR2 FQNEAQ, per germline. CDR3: CASSSATGNPNYGYTF. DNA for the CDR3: TGTGCCAGCAGCTCCGCAACAGGGAACCCAAACTATGGCTACACCTTC.

CDR3 loop: CASSERRKQETQYF. The CDR3 coding sequence is TGTGCCAGCAGTGAAAGGAGGAAGCAAGAGACCCAGTACTTC. The chain has TRBV6-1 and TRBJ2-5; D perhaps matches TRBD2 (5 bases). With 2 bases removed from V and 2 bases from J, the gap between germline ends came to 9 bases. Germline lookup yields CDR1 MNHNS and CDR2 SASEGT. The CDR3 consists of 14 residues.

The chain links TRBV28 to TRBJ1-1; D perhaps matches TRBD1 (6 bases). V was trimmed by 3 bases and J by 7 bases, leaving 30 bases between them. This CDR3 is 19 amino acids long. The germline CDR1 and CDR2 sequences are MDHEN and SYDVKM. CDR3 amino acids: CASSFEQTRNEQGHGEAFF. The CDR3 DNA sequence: TGTGCCAGCAGTTTCGAACAGACGAGAAATGAACAGGGTCATGGTGAAGCTTTCTTT.

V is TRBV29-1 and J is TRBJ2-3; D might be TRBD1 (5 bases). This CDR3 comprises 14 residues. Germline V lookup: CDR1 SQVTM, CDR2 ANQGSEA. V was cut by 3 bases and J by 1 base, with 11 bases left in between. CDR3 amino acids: CSVDGQGGTDTQYF. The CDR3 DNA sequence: TGCAGCGTTGACGGCCAGGGCGGCACAGATACGCAGTATTTT.

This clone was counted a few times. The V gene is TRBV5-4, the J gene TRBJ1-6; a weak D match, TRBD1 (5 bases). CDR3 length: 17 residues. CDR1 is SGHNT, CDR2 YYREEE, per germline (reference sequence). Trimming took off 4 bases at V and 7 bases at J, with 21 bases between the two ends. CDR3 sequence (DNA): TGTGCCAGCAGCAAGGAGGGCGTAGGCAGGGTAAATTCACCCCTCCACTTT. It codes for CASSKEGVGRVNSPLHF. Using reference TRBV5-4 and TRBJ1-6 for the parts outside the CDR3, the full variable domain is ETGVTQSPTHLIKTRGQQVTLRCSSQSGHNTVSWYQQALGQGPQFIFQYYREEENGRGNFPPRFSGLQFPNYSSELNVNALELDDSALYLCASSKEGVGRVNSPLHFGNGTRLTVT.

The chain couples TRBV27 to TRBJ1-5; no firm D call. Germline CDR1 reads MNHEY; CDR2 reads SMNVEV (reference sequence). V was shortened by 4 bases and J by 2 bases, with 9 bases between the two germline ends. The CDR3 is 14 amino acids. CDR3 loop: CASSWSYGNQPQHF. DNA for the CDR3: TGTGCCAGCAGTTGGTCCTATGGCAATCAGCCCCAGCATTTT.